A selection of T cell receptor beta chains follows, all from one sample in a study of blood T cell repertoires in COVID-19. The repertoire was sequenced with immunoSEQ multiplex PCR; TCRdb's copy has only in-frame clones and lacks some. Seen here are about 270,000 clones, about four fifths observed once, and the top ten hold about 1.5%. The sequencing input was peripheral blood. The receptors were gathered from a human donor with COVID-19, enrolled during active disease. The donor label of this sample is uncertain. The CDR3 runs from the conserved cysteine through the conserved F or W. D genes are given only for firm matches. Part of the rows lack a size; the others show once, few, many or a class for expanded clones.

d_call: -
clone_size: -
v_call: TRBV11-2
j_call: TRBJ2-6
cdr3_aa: CASTLGASTTF
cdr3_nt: TGTGCCAGCACCCTGGGGGCGAGTACAACTTTC

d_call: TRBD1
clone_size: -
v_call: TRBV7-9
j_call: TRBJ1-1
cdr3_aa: CASSRNPGQAAPDAFF
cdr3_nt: TGTGCCAGCAGTAGAAATCCGGGACAGGCCGCACCGGACGCTTTCTTT

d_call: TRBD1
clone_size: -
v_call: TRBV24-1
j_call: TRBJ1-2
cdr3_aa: CATSGRDRGNGYTF
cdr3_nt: TGTGCCACCAGTGGCCGGGACAGGGGCAATGGCTACACCTTC

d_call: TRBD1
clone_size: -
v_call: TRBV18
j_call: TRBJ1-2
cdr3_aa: CASSRDREPNYGYTF
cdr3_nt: TGTGCCAGCTCACGGGACAGGGAGCCCAACTATGGCTACACCTTC

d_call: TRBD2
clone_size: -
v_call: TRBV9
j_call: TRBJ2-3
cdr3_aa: CASSVGGRAPDTQYF
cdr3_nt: TGTGCCAGCAGCGTAGGGGGGAGGGCCCCAGATACGCAGTATTTT

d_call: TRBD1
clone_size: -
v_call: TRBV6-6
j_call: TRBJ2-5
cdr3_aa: CASRGQAGETQYF
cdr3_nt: TGTGCCAGCAGGGGACAGGCGGGAGAGACCCAGTACTTC

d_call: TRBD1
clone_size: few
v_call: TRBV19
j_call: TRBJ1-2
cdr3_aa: CASSTPPGQGMHGYTF
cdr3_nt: TGTGCCAGTAGTACCCCTCCGGGACAGGGAATGCATGGCTACACCTTC

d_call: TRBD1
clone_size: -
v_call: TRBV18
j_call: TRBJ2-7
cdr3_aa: CASSPGQGQKYEQYF
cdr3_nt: TGTGCCAGCTCACCGGGACAGGGGCAAAAGTACGAGCAGTACTTC

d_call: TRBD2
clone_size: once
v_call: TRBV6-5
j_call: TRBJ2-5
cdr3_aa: CASRPTRAGGAQYF
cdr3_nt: TGTGCCAGCAGACCTACCCGCGCGGGAGGGGCCCAGTACTTC

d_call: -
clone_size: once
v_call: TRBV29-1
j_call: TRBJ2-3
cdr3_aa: CSVGTDTQYF
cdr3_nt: TGCAGCGTCGGCACAGATACGCAGTATTTT

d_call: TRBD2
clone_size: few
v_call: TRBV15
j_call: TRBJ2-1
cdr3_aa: CATSSRTSGSNEQFF
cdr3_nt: TGTGCCACCAGCAGCCGGACTAGCGGGAGCAATGAGCAGTTCTTC

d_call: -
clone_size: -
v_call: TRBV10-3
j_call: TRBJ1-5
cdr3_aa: CAISESDGGGSNQPQHF
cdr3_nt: TGTGCCATCAGTGAGTCGGACGGGGGGGGGAGCAATCAGCCCCAGCATTTT

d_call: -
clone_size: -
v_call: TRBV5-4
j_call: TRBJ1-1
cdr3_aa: CASSRQGNTEAFF
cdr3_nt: TGTGCCAGCAGCCGGCAGGGGAACACTGAAGCTTTCTTT

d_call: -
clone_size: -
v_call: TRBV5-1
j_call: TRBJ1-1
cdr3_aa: CASSLDYSGSAKAFF
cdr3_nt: TGCGCCAGCAGCCTTGATTACTCAGGCTCGGCCAAAGCTTTCTTT

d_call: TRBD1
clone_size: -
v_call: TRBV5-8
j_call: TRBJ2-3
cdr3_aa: CASSPGQGLGTDTQYF
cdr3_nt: TGTGCCAGCAGCCCGGGACAGGGATTGGGCACAGATACGCAGTATTTT

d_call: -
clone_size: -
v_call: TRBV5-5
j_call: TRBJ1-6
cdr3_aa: CASSFLGDNSPLHF
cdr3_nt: TGTGCCAGCAGCTTCCTCGGGGATAATTCACCCCTCCACTTT

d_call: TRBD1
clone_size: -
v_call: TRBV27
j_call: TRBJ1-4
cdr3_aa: CASSLIRPGTGNEKLFF
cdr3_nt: TGTGCCAGCAGTTTAATTCGCCCCGGGACAGGGAATGAAAAACTGTTTTTT

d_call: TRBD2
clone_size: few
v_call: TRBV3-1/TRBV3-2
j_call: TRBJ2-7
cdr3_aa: CASSLRTSGYEQYF
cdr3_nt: TGTGCCAGCAGCCTAAGGACTAGCGGCTACGAGCAGTACTTC

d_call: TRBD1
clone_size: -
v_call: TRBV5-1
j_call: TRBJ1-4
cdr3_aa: CASRRQGENEKLFF
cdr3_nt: TGCGCCAGCAGAAGACAGGGCGAGAATGAAAAACTGTTTTTT

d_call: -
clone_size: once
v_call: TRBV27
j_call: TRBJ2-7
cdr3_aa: CASSYLRAYEQYF
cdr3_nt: TGTGCCAGCAGTTATCTCAGGGCCTACGAGCAGTACTTC

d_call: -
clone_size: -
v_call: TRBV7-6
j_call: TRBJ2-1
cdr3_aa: CASSLKQGSYNEQFF
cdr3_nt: TGTGCCAGCAGCTTAAAACAGGGCTCCTACAATGAGCAGTTCTTC

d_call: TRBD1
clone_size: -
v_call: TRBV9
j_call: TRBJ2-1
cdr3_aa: CASSVIGGPNEQFF
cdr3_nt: TGTGCCAGCAGCGTAATAGGGGGCCCCAATGAGCAGTTCTTC

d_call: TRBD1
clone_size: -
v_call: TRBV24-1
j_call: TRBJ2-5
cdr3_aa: CATSDPDRPEGETQYF
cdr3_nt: TGTGCCACCAGTGACCCGGACAGGCCCGAGGGAGAGACCCAGTACTTC

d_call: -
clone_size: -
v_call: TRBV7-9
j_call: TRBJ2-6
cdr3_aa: CASRRALSGANVLTF
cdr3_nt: TGTGCCAGCAGGCGAGCCCTCTCTGGGGCCAACGTCCTGACTTTC

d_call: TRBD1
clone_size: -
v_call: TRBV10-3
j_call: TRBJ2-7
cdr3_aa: CAISGAGQAAYEQYF
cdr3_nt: TGTGCCATCAGTGGGGCCGGACAGGCAGCCTACGAGCAGTACTTC

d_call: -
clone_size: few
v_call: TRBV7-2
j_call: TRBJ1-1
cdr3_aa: CASSLGGGGTEAFF
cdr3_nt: TGTGCCAGCAGCCTAGGGGGAGGCGGCACTGAAGCTTTCTTT

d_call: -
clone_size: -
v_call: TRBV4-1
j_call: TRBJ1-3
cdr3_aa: CASSRRNEGGDRPGNTIYF
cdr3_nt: TGCGCCAGCAGCCGTCGAAACGAGGGAGGAGATAGGCCTGGAAACACCATATATTTT

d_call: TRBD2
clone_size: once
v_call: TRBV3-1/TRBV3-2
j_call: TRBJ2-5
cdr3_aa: CASSQDRLAGGSQETQYF
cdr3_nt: TGTGCCAGCAGCCAAGACAGACTAGCGGGGGGATCACAAGAGACCCAGTACTTC

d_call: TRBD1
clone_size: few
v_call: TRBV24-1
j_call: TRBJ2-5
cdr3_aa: CATSDPGQGFAQYF
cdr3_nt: TGTGCCACCAGTGATCCGGGACAGGGGTTTGCCCAGTACTTC

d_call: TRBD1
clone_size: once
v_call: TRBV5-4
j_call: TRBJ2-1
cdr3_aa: CASSFGQGASYNEQFF
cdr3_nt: TGTGCCAGCAGCTTTGGACAGGGGGCGTCCTACAATGAGCAGTTCTTC

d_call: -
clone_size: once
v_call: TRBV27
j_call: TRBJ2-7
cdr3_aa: CASSLDRFSYEQYF
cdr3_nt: TGTGCCAGCAGTCTAGACAGGTTTAGCTACGAGCAGTACTTC

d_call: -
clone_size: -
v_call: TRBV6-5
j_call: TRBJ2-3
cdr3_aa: CASTSIRESTDTQYF
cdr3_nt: TGTGCCAGCACCTCAATTAGAGAAAGCACAGATACGCAGTATTTT

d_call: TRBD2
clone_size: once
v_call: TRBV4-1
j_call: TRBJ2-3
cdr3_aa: CASSQVGSGRFTDTQYF
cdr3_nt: TGCGCCAGCAGCCAAGTGGGTAGCGGGAGGTTCACAGATACGCAGTATTTT